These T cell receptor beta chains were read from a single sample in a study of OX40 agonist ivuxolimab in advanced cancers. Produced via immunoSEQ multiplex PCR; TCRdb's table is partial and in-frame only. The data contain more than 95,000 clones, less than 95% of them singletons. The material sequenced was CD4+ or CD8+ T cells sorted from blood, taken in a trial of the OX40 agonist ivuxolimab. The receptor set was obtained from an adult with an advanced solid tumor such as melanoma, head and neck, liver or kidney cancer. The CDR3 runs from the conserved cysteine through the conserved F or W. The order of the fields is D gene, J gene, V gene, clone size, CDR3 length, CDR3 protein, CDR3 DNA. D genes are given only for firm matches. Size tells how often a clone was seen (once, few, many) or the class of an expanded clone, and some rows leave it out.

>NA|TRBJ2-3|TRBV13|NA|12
CASSGPADTQYF
TGTGCCAGCAGTGGCCCCGCAGATACGCAGTATTTT
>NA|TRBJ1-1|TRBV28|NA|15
CASSKTGSGNTEAFF
TGTGCCAGCAGTAAAACAGGGTCGGGGAACACTGAAGCTTTCTTT
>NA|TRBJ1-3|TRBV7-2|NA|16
CASSLGSNSSPYTIYF
TGTGCCAGCAGCTTAGGTTCGAACTCTTCCCCATACACCATATATTTT
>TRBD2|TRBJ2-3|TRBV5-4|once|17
CASSLRFSGTGTDTQYF
TGTGCCAGCAGCTTGAGGTTCAGCGGGACCGGCACAGATACGCAGTATTTT
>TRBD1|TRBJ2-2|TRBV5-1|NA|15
CASSWGDRGHGELFF
TGCGCCAGCAGCTGGGGGGACAGGGGACACGGGGAGCTGTTTTTT
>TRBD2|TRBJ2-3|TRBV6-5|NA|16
CASSSTGTSGTDTQYF
TGTGCCAGCAGTTCAACCGGGACTAGCGGCACAGATACGCAGTATTTT
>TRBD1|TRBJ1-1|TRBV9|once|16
CASSGVTGEGSTEAFF
TGTGCCAGCAGCGGGGTGACAGGGGAAGGGAGCACTGAAGCTTTCTTT
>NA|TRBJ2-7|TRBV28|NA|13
CASSRGGSYEQYF
TGTGCCAGCAGCCGGGGCGGCTCCTACGAGCAGTACTTC
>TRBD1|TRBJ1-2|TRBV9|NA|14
CASSTSTGPLGYTF
TGTGCCAGCAGCACCTCGACAGGGCCTTTGGGCTACACCTTC
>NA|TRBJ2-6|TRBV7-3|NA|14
CASSSTNLANVLTF
TGTGCCAGCAGCTCTACTAACTTGGCCAACGTCCTGACTTTC
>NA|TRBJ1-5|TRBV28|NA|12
CASTRGNQPQHF
TGTGCCAGCACTAGGGGCAATCAGCCCCAGCATTTT
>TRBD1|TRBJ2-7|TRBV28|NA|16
CASSSHRTGQDYEQYF
TGTGCCAGCAGTTCCCACCGGACAGGGCAGGATTACGAGCAGTACTTC
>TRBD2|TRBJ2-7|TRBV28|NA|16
CASSFLGTSGRNEQYF
TGTGCCAGCAGTTTTCTTGGGACTAGCGGGAGAAACGAGCAGTACTTC
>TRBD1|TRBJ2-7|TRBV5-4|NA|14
CASSFTGQAYEQYF
TGTGCCAGCAGCTTCACCGGACAGGCCTACGAGCAGTACTTC
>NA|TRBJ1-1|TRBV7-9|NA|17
CASSFNRAVSMNTEAFF
TGTGCCAGCAGCTTCAACAGGGCTGTTTCTATGAACACTGAAGCTTTCTTT
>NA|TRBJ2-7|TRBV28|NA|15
CASSPHTDYSYEQYF
TGTGCCAGCAGTCCTCACACGGATTACTCCTACGAGCAGTACTTC
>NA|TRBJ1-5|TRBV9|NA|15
CASGPRVQESGPQHF
TGTGCCAGCGGCCCAAGGGTTCAAGAATCGGGACCCCAGCATTTT
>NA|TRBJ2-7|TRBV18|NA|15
CASSPSVHSSEEYYF
TGTGCCAGCTCACCCTCGGTACATTCCTCGGAGGAATACTACTTC
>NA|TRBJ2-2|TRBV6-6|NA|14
CASSFNRVGRELFF
TGTGCCAGCAGTTTCAACAGGGTTGGTAGGGAGCTGTTTTTT
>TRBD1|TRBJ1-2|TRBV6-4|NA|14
CASRRTGGSYGYTF
TGTGCCAGCAGAAGGACAGGGGGCTCCTATGGCTACACCTTC
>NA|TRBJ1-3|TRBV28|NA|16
CASSRGVQGYGNTIYF
TGTGCCAGCAGTCGAGGGGTGCAGGGTTATGGAAACACCATATATTTT
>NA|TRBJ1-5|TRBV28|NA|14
CASSARQNYQPQHF
TGTGCCAGCAGCGCTAGACAGAACTATCAGCCCCAGCATTTT